This entry lists 3 T cell receptor beta chains sequenced from one sample in a study of siplizumab effects on memory and regulatory T cells. The table came from immunoSEQ multiplex PCR; TCRdb's copy has only in-frame clones and leaves some out. Here the sample spans 50,000 to 70,000 clones, just over 95% being singletons. Source material: naive CD8+ T cells sorted from blood. The receptors come from a human donor in good health.

The rearrangement uses TRBV28 and TRBJ1-5; no clear D gene. Trimming stripped 5 bases from V and 3 bases from J, with 14 bases between. This CDR3 is built from 15 residues. CDR1 is MDHEN and CDR2 is SYDVKM in the germline V gene. The chain's CDR3 is CASSPPAENNQPQHF. The CDR3 bases are TGTGCCAGCAGTCCGCCGGCAGAGAACAATCAGCCCCAGCATTTT.

This chain uses TRBV7-9 with TRBJ2-2, with a possible D match to TRBD2 (6 bases). The V and J ends lost 8 bases and 2 bases respectively, with 12 bases between them. The CDR3 consists of 14 residues. The germline CDR1 and CDR2 sequences are SEHNR and FQNEAQ (reference sequence). CDR3 sequence (DNA): TGTGCCAGCGAAGGCGGGGATAACACCGGGGAGCTGTTTTTT. Its protein product is CASEGGDNTGELFF.

The chain recombines TRBV4-1 with TRBJ2-1; 10 bases line up with TRBD1. The V gene's germline CDR1 is MGHRA and CDR2 YSYEKL. This CDR3 has 15 amino acids. J lost 7 bases, V lost 3 bases, and 6 bases had no gene match. This CDR3 reads CASSHAGTGANEQFF. The CDR3 DNA sequence: TGCGCCAGCAGCCACGCCGGGACAGGGGCGAATGAGCAGTTCTTC.